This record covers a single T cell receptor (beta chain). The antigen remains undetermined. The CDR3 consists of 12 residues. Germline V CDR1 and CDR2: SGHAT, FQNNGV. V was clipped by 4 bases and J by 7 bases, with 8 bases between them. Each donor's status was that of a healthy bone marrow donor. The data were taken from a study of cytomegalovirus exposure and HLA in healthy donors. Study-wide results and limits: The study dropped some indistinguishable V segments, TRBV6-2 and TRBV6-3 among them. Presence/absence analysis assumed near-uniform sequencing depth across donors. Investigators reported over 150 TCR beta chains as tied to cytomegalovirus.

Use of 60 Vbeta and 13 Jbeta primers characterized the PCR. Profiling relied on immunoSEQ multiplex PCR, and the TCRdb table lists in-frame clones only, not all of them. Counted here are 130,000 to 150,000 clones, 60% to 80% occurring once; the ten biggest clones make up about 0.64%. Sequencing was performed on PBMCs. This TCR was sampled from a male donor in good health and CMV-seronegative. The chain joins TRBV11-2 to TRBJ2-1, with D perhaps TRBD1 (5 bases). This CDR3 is CASSSRVNEQFF. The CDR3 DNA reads TGTGCCAGCAGCTCCAGGGTAAATGAGCAGTTCTTC. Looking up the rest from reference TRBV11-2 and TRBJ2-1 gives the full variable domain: EAGVAQSPRYKIIEKRQSVAFWCNPISGHATLYWYQQILGQGPKLLIQFQNNGVVDDSQLPKDRFSAERLKGVDSTLKIQPAKLEDSAVYLCASSSRVNEQFFGPGTRLTVL.